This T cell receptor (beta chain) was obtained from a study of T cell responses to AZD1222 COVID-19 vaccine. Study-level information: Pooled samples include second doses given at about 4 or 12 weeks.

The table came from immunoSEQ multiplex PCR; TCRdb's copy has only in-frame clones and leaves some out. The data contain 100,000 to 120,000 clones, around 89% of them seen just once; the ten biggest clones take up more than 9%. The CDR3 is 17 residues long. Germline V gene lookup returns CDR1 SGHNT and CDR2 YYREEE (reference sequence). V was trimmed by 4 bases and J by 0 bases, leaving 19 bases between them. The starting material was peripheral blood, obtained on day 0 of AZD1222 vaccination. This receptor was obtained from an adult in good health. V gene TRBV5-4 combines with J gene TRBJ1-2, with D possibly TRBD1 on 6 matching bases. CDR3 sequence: CASSNKQGPLANYGYTF. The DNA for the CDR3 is TGTGCCAGCAGCAATAAACAGGGACCCTTAGCTAACTATGGCTACACCTTC.